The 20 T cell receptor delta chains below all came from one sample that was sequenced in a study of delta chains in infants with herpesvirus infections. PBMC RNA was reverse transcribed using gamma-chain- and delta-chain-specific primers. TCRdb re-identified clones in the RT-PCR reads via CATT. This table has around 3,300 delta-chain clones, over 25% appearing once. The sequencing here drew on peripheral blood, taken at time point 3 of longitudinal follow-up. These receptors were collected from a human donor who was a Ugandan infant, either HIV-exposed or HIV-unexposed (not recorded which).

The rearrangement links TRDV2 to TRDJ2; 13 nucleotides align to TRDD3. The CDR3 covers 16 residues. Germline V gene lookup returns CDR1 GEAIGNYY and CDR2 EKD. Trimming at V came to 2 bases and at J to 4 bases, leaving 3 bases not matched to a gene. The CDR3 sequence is CACDILGDTRTAQLFF. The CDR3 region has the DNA TGTGCCTGTGACATACTGGGGGATACGCGGACAGCACAACTCTTCTTT.

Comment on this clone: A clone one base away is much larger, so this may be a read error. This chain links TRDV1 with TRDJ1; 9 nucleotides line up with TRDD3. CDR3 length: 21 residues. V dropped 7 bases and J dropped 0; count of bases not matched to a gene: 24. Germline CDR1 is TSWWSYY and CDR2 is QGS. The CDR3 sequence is CALVAHTVLGEHGPNTDKLIF. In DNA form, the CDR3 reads TGTGCTCTTGTTGCCCACACAGTACTGGGGGAACACGGCCCGAACACCGATAAACTCATCTTT.

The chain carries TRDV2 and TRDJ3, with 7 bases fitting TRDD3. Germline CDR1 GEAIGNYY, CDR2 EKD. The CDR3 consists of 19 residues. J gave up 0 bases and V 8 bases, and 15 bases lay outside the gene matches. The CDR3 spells CAYFGLYWGYSWDTRQMFF. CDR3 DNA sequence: TGTGCCTATTTTGGTCTCTACTGGGGATACTCCTGGGACACCCGACAGATGTTTTTC.

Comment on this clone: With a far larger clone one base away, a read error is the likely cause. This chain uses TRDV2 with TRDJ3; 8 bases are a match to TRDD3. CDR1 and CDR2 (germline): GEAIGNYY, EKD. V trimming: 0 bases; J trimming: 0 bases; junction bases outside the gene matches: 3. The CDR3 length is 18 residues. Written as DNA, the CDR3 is TGTGCCTGTGACACCGTACTGGGGGGCTCCTGGGACACCCGACAGATGTTTTTC. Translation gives CACDTVLGGSWDTRQMFF.

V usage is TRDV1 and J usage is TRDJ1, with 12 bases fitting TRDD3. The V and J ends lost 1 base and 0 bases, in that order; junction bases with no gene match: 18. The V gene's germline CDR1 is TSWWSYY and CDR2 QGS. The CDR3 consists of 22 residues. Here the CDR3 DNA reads TGTGCTCTTGGGGAACCCCCCCCTTTCTTTTACTGGGGGATACCATACACCGATAAACTCATCTTT. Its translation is CALGEPPPFFYWGIPYTDKLIF.

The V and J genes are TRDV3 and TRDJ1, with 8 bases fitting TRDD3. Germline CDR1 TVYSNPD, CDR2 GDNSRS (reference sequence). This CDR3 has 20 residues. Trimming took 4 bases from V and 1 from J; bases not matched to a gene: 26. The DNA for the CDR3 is TGTGCCTCTGATGCTGGGTCCTATTCCTTTACTGGGGGCCCCACCGATAAACTCATCTTT. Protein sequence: CASDAGSYSFTGGPTDKLIF.

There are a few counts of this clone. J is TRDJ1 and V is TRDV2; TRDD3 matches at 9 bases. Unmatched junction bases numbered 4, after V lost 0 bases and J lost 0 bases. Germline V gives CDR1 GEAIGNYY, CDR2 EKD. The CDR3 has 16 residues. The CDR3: CACDTGSGGYTDKLIF. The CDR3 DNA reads TGTGCCTGTGACACCGGATCTGGGGGATACACCGATAAACTCATCTTT.

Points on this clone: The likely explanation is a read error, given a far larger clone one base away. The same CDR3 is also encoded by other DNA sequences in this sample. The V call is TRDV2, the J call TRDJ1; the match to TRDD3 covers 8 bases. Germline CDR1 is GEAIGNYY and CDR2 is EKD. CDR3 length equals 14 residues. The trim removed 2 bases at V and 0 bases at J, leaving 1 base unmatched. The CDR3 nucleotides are TGTGCCTGTGACAAACTGGGGGACACCGATAAACTCATCTTT. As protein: CACDKLGDTDKLIF.

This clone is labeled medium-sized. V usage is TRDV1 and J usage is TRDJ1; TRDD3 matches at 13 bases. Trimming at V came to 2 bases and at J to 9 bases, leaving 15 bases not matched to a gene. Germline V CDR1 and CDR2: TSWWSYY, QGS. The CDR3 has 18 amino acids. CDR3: CALGELDRRTGGYGELIF. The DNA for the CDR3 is TGTGCTCTTGGGGAATTAGACCGCCGCACTGGGGGATACGGGGAACTCATCTTT.

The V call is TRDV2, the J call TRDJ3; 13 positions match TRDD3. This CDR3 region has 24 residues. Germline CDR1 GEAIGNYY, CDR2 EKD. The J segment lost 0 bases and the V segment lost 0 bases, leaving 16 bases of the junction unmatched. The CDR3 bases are TGTGCCTGTGACACCGTCTTACTGGGGGATACGCGGGAGACCCTCTCCTGGGACACCCGACAGATGTTTTTC. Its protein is CACDTVLLGDTRETLSWDTRQMFF.

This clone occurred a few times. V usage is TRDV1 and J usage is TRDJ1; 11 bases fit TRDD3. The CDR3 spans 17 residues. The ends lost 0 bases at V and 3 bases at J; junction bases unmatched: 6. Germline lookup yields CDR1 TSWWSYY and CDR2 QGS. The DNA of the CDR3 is TGTGCTCTTGGGGAACTAATACCCTGGGGGATACCCGATAAACTCATCTTT. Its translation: CALGELIPWGIPDKLIF.

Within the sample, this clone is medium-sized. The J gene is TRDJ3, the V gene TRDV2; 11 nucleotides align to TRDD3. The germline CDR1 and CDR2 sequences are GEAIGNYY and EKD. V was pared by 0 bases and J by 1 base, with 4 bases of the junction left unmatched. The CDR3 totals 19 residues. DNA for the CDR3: TGTGCCTGTGACACCGTGGTGGGGGATACGTCCTGGGACACCCGACAGATGTTTTTC. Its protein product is CACDTVVGDTSWDTRQMFF.

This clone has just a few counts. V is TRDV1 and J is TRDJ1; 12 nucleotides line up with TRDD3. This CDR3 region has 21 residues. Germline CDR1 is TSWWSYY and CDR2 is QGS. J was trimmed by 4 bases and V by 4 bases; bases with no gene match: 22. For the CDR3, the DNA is TGTGCTCTTGGGGGTCTTTCCGGTACTGGGGGATACAAAGGTTATCGCGATAAACTCATCTTT. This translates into CALGGLSGTGGYKGYRDKLIF.

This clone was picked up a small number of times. This chain's CDR3 is CALGELGVWWGFPRSSSLIF. CDR3 DNA sequence: TGTGCTCTTGGGGAACTTGGTGTTTGGTGGGGATTCCCTCGAAGTTCGAGTCTCATCTTT. This sequence joins TRDV1 and TRDJ1; possibly TRDD3 for D (6 bases). CDR3 length: 20 amino acids. V was clipped by 0 bases and J by 11 bases, with 34 bases between them. Germline CDR1 reads TSWWSYY; CDR2 reads QGS.

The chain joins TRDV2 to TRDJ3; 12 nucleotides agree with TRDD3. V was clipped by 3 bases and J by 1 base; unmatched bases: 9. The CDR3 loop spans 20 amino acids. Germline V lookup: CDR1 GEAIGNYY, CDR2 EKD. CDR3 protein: CACDSVLGDTRSWDTRQMFF. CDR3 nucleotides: TGTGCCTGTGACTCCGTACTGGGGGATACAAGGTCCTGGGACACCCGACAGATGTTTTTC.

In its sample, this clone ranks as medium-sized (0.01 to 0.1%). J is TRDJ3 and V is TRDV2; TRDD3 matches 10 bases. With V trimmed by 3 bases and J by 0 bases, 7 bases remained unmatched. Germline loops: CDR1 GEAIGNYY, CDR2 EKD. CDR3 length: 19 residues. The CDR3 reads CACDATGGFSSWDTRQMFF. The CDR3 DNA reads TGTGCCTGTGACGCTACTGGGGGATTCAGCTCCTGGGACACCCGACAGATGTTTTTC.

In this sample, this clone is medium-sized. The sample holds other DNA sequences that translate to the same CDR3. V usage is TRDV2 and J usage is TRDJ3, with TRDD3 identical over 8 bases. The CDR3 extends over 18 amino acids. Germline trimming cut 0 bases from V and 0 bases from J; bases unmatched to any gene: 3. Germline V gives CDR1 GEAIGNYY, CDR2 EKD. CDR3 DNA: TGTGCCTGTGACACCGTGCTGGGGGACTCCTGGGACACCCGACAGATGTTTTTC. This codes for CACDTVLGDSWDTRQMFF.

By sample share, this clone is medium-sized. The CDR3 region has the DNA TGTGCTCTTGGGGGGCCCTATTCTACGGCTTACTGGGGGACAACGAACACCGATAAACTCATCTTT. Its translation: CALGGPYSTAYWGTTNTDKLIF. The chain recombines TRDV1 with TRDJ1; 9 nucleotides agree with TRDD3. The V segment lost 4 bases and the J segment 0 bases; nucleotides outside the gene matches: 24. In germline, CDR1 is TSWWSYY, CDR2 QGS. The CDR3 sequence is 22 residues long.

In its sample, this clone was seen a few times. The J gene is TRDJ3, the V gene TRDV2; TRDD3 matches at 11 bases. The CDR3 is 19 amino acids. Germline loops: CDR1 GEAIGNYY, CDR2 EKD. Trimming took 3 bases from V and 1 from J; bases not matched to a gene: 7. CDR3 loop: CACDRLGDIPSWDTRQMFF. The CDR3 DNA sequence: TGTGCCTGTGACCGACTGGGGGATATCCCTTCCTGGGACACCCGACAGATGTTTTTC.

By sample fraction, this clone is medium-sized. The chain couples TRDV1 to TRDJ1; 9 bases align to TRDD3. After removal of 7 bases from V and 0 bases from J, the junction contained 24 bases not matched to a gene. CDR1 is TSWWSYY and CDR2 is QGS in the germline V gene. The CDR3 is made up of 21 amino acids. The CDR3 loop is CALVAHTVLGERGPNTDKLIF. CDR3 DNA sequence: TGTGCTCTTGTTGCCCACACAGTACTGGGGGAACGCGGCCCGAACACCGATAAACTCATCTTT.